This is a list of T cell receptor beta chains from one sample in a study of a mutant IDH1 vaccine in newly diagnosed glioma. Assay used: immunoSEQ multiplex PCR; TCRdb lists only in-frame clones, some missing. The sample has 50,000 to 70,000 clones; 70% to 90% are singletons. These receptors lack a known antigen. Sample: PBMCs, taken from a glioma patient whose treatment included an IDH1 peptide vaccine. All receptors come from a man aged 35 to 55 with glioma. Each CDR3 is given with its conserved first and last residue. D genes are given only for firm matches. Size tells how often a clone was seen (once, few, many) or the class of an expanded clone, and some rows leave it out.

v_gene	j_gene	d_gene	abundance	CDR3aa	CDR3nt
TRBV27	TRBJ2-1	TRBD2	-	CASSRTSGRRFNEQFF	TGTGCCAGCAGTCGGACTAGCGGGAGAAGGTTCAATGAGCAGTTCTTC
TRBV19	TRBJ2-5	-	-	CASRDPGQETQYF	TGTGCCAGTCGAGACCCGGGCCAAGAGACCCAGTACTTC
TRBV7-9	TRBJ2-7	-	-	CASSLFQEQYF	TGTGCCAGCAGCTTATTCCAAGAGCAGTACTTC
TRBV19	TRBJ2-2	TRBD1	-	CASRRDRDTGELFF	TGTGCCAGTAGACGGGACAGGGACACCGGGGAGCTGTTTTTT
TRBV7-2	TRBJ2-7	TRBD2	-	CASSLEGGLAGTDEQYF	TGTGCCAGCAGCTTGGAGGGGGGACTAGCGGGAACTGACGAGCAGTACTTC
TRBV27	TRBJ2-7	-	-	CASSPHMGGSYEQYF	TGTGCCAGCAGTCCCCACATGGGAGGCAGTTACGAGCAGTACTTC
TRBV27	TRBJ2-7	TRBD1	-	CASSLYRGPYEQYF	TGTGCCAGCAGTTTATACAGGGGGCCCTACGAGCAGTACTTC
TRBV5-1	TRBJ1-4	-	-	CASSIGQYNEKLFF	TGCGCCAGCAGCATCGGACAGTATAATGAAAAACTGTTTTTT
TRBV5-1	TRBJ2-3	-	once	CASSPGEGTDTQYF	TGCGCCAGCAGCCCAGGGGAGGGCACAGATACGCAGTATTTT
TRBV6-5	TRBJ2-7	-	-	CATAQGGKIYEQYF	TGTGCCACCGCGCAAGGGGGAAAGATCTACGAGCAGTACTTC
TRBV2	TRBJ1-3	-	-	CASRSTNSGNTIYF	TGTGCCAGCCGCTCGACTAACTCTGGAAACACCATATATTTT
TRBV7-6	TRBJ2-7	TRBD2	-	CASSPQGGGAGGSYEQYF	TGTGCCAGCAGCCCACAGGGAGGAGGAGCGGGAGGTTCCTACGAGCAGTACTTC
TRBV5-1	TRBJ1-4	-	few	CASSLEGPTNEKLFF	TGCGCCAGCAGCTTGGAGGGGCCAACTAATGAAAAACTGTTTTTT
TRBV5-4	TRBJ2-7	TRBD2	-	CASSPGLAGAYEQYF	TGTGCCAGCAGCCCTGGACTAGCGGGAGCCTACGAGCAGTACTTC
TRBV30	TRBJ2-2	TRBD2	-	CAWRALAGESTGELFF	TGTGCCTGGAGGGCACTAGCGGGAGAAAGCACCGGGGAGCTGTTTTTT
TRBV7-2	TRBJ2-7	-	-	CASSLARTTYEQYF	TGTGCCAGCAGCTTAGCGCGGACAACCTACGAGCAGTACTTC
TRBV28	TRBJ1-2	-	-	CASSFPGAINTF	TGTGCCAGCAGTTTTCCCGGGGCAATAAACACCTTC
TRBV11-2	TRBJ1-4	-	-	CASSLGSGTTNEKLFF	TGTGCCAGCAGCTTAGGATCGGGAACAACTAATGAAAAACTGTTTTTT
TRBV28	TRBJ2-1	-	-	CASSLSDFVRTFF	TGTGCCAGCAGTTTGTCCGACTTCGTTCGGACGTTCTTC
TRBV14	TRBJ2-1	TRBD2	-	CASSQVSGGRYEQFF	TGTGCCAGCAGCCAAGTATCTGGCGGGAGGTATGAGCAGTTCTTC
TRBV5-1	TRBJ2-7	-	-	CASSLGPGSGKGYEQYF	TGCGCCAGCAGCTTGGGTCCGGGCAGCGGCAAGGGCTACGAGCAGTACTTC
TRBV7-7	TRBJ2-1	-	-	CASSLAGLHNEQFF	TGTGCCAGCAGCTTAGCGGGACTTCACAATGAGCAGTTCTTC
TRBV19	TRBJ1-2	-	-	CASSKSGDSNYGYTF	TGTGCCAGTAGTAAGTCAGGTGATTCTAACTATGGCTACACCTTC
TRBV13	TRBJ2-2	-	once	CASSLASGTPYTGELFF	TGTGCCAGCAGCTTAGCAAGCGGGACACCATACACCGGGGAGCTGTTTTTT
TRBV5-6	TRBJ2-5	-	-	CASSLPGPRQETQYF	TGTGCCAGCAGCTTGCCAGGTCCTAGGCAAGAGACCCAGTACTTC
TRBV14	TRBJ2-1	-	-	CASSPLLGSSYNEQFF	TGTGCCAGCAGCCCTTTGCTAGGGAGCTCCTACAATGAGCAGTTCTTC
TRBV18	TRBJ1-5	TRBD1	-	CASSFFGQEMYPQHF	TGTGCCAGCTCGTTTTTTGGACAGGAGATGTACCCCCAGCATTTT
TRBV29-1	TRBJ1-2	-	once	CPLGIWGYYGYTF	TGCCCTCTGGGGATCTGGGGGTACTATGGCTACACCTTC
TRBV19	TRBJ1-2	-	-	CASSLPPGYTF	TGTGCCAGTAGTCTCCCCCCTGGCTACACCTTC
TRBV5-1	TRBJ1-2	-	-	CASSLDASTGYGYTF	TGCGCCAGCAGCTTGGACGCATCCACTGGCTATGGCTACACCTTC
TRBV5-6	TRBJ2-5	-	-	CASRYGELNRDWTQYF	TGTGCCAGCAGGTACGGAGAACTAAACCGGGATTGGACCCAGTACTTC
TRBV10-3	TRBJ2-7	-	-	CAISESITGTYEQYF	TGTGCCATCAGTGAGTCGATTACAGGGACCTACGAGCAGTACTTC
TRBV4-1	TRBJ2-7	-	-	CASSQESWSSYEQYF	TGCGCCAGCAGCCAAGAGTCCTGGAGCTCCTACGAGCAGTACTTC
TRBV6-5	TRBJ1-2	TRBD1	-	CASRQTGTAGYTF	TGTGCCAGCAGGCAGACAGGGACGGCCGGCTACACCTTC
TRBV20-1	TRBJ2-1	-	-	CSASVTGEQFF	TGCAGTGCTAGCGTGACAGGTGAGCAGTTCTTC
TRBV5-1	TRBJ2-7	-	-	CASSPSGGPSYEQYF	TGCGCCAGCAGCCCCTCCGGTGGCCCAAGCTACGAGCAGTACTTC
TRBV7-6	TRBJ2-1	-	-	CASSPEQGFDNEQFF	TGTGCCAGCAGCCCAGAGCAGGGATTCGACAATGAGCAGTTCTTC
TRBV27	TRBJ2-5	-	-	CASSRQTKQETQYF	TGTGCCAGCAGTCGACAGACCAAACAAGAGACCCAGTACTTC
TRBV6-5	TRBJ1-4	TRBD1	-	CASSGTGTAKEKLFF	TGTGCCAGCAGTGGGACCGGGACAGCAAAAGAAAAACTGTTTTTT
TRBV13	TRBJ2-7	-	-	CASSPSPTTGRGGQYF	TGTGCCAGCAGCCCTTCTCCGACGACAGGACGAGGGGGGCAGTACTTC
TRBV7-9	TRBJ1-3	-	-	CASSLQGATGNTIYF	TGTGCCAGCAGCTTGCAGGGTGCTACTGGAAACACCATATATTTT
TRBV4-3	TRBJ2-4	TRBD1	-	CASSPGTGTYKNIQYF	TGCGCCAGCAGCCCAGGGACAGGGACCTACAAAAACATTCAGTACTTC
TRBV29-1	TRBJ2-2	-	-	CSAGKGVGTGELFF	TGCAGCGCAGGAAAGGGAGTCGGCACCGGGGAGCTGTTTTTT
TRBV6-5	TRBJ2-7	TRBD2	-	CASSSTGGLEQYF	TGTGCCAGCAGTTCGACGGGGGGGTTAGAGCAGTACTTC
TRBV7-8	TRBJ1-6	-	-	CATGFGQNNSPLHF	TGTGCCACCGGTTTCGGACAGAATAATTCACCCCTCCACTTT
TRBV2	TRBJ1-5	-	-	CASSRGNQPQHF	TGTGCCAGCAGCCGGGGAAATCAGCCCCAGCATTTT
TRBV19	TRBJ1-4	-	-	CASSIGGKKLFF	TGTGCCAGTAGTATAGGGGGAAAGAAACTGTTTTTT
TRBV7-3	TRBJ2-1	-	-	CASSSRVSNEQFF	TGTGCCAGCAGCTCCAGGGTGAGCAATGAGCAGTTCTTC
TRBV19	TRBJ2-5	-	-	CASSLQTVTETQYF	TGTGCCAGTAGCCTTCAGACGGTAACAGAGACCCAGTACTTC
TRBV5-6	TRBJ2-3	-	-	CASRATSTDTQYF	TGTGCCAGCAGGGCTACTAGCACAGATACGCAGTATTTT
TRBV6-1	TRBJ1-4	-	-	CATGGVANEKLFF	TGTGCCACCGGGGGGGTGGCTAATGAAAAACTGTTTTTT